The 18 T cell receptor beta chains listed next were all sequenced from one sample in a study of T-cell memory formation after mild COVID-19. TCRdb processed the 5' RACE reads anew with MiXCR; each CDR3 protein has one entry. The sample gives just under 550,000 distinct CDR3 sequences, roughly 22% of which show up once; around 12% is in the top ten. Specimen: PBMCs or a T cell subset sorted from them (not recorded which). These receptors all come from an adult woman who had mild COVID-19 (a few samples of this study predate the infection). Cell type and time point are not known.

V and J are TRBV20-1 and TRBJ2-5; weak D call: TRBD1 (5 bases). The CDR3 runs 11 residues. Deletions cut 6 bases from V and 5 bases from J, with 10 bases between. The V gene's germline CDR1 is DFQATT and CDR2 SNEGSKA (reference sequence). CDR3 sequence reads: CSAPNRETQYF. The DNA for the CDR3 is TGCAGTGCACCCAACAGGGAGACCCAGTACTTC.

J is TRBJ1-1 and V is TRBV7-9; D uncertain. Germline-derived CDR1 and CDR2 are SEHNR and FQNEAQ (reference sequence). This CDR3 comprises 12 residues. V lost 3 bases and J lost 4, with 6 bases in between. In nucleotides, the CDR3 is TGTGCCAGCAGCTTGTGGGCCACTGAAGCTTTCTTT. Protein sequence: CASSLWATEAFF.

This sequence joins TRBV27 and TRBJ1-1; D gene unclear. With 5 bases removed from V and 2 bases from J, the gap between germline ends came to 15 bases. This CDR3 spans 15 amino acids. The germline gives CDR1 MNHEY, CDR2 SMNVEV (reference sequence). This CDR3 reads CASSARSEGNTEAFF. The CDR3 region has the DNA TGTGCCAGCAGTGCCCGGAGTGAGGGAAACACTGAAGCTTTCTTT.

The rearrangement joins TRBV7-2 to TRBJ2-1; D not resolved. The CDR3 contains 14 residues. Trimming pared 5 bases from V and 6 bases from J, leaving 14 bases between. CDR1 is SGHTA, CDR2 FQGNSA, per germline. In DNA form, the CDR3 reads TGTGCCAGCAGCGTCGGGCCCCCCTTCAATGAGCAGTTCTTC. It is translated as CASSVGPPFNEQFF.

In its sample, this clonotype was seen a few times. The chain has TRBV19 and TRBJ2-7; D gene uncertain. The CDR3 has 16 amino acids. Germline V CDR1 and CDR2: LNHDA, SQIVND (reference sequence). V shed 6 bases and J shed 0 bases, with 18 bases lying between them. DNA of the CDR3: TGTGCCAGTAGCCCCTTAGGTGGCCAAAGCTCCTACGAGCAGTACTTC. This codes for CASSPLGGQSSYEQYF.

This clonotype has a count of ten or more. The rearrangement uses TRBV12-3 or TRBV12-4 and TRBJ2-3; D is possibly TRBD1 (5 bases). The V gene lost 6 bases and the J gene lost 1 base, with 5 bases spanning the gap. This CDR3 spans 12 amino acids. The CDR3 spells CASRGGTDTQYF. CDR3 bases: TGTGCCAGCAGAGGGGGCACAGATACGCAGTATTTT.

This chain uses TRBV24-1 with TRBJ2-3, with TRBD1 matching over 7 bases. The germline gives CDR1 KGHDR, CDR2 SFDVKD. CDR3 length: 16 amino acids. Unmatched junction bases numbered 6, after V lost 0 bases and J lost 4 bases. The CDR3 protein is CATSDLRGLEPDTQYF. For the CDR3, the DNA is TGTGCCACCAGTGATTTGAGGGGGCTGGAACCAGATACGCAGTATTTT.

The CDR3: CASCPKSGRYEQFF. The CDR3 bases are TGTGCCAGCTGCCCGAAGAGCGGGCGCTATGAGCAGTTCTTC. The chain uses TRBV3-1 and TRBJ2-1, with D tentatively TRBD2 (6 bases). CDR3 length: 14 residues. V lost 8 bases and J lost 8, with 19 bases in between. CDR1 and CDR2 (germline): LGHDT, YNNKEL (reference sequence).

Only a few counts were recorded for this clonotype. The rearrangement joins TRBV15 to TRBJ2-1; no clear D gene. The CDR3 consists of 14 residues. CDR1 and CDR2 (germline): LNHNV, YYDKDF (reference sequence). Deletions cut 3 bases from V and 2 bases from J, with 8 bases between. CDR3 region: CATSSGRTYNEQFF. In nucleotides, the CDR3 is TGTGCCACCAGCAGCGGCCGAACCTACAATGAGCAGTTCTTC.

J is TRBJ2-6 and V is TRBV2, with D perhaps TRBD1 (6 bases). Germline values: CDR1 SNHLY, CDR2 FYNNEI. The CDR3 runs 19 residues. The V gene lost 1 base and the J gene lost 0 bases, with 16 bases spanning the gap. CDR3 in amino acids: CASSEVPGHASSGANVLTF. As DNA, the CDR3 is TGTGCCAGCAGTGAAGTCCCGGGACACGCAAGCTCTGGGGCCAACGTCCTGACTTTC.

Comments on this clonotype: At one boundary the junction diverges from the germline segment, which might be a read error. This rearrangement joins TRBV20-1 to TRBJ2-7, with D perhaps being TRBD1 or TRBD2 (7 bases each). The length of the CDR3 is 15 residues. CDR1 is DFQATT and CDR2 is SNEGSKA in the germline V gene (reference sequence). CDR3 protein: CSARDPQGRDYERYF. CDR3 in DNA: TGCAGTGCTAGAGATCCACAGGGGAGGGATTACGAGCGGTACTTC.

This CDR3 reads CAIRGQGGSEQYF. The CDR3 coding sequence is TGTGCCATCAGAGGACAGGGGGGGTCCGAGCAGTACTTC. The V and J genes are TRBV10-3 and TRBJ2-7, with 10 nucleotides matching TRBD1. The CDR3 runs 13 residues. The germline gives CDR1 ENHRY, CDR2 SYGVKD. V dropped 6 bases and J dropped 6; count of bases not matched to a gene: 5.

The sample holds a few counts of this clonotype. V and J are TRBV11-2 and TRBJ1-5; possibly TRBD1 for D (5 bases). In germline, CDR1 is SGHAT, CDR2 FQNNGV. V lost 2 bases and J 6 bases, leaving 8 bases between the germline ends. The CDR3 is 13 residues long. The CDR3 sequence: CASSLRRGQPQHF. The CDR3 DNA follows: TGTGCCAGCAGCTTAAGAAGGGGTCAGCCCCAGCATTTT. Filled out from reference TRBV11-2 and TRBJ1-5, the complete variable domain reads EAGVAQSPRYKIIEKRQSVAFWCNPISGHATLYWYQQILGQGPKLLIQFQNNGVVDDSQLPKDRFSAERLKGVDSTLKIQPAKLEDSAVYLCASSLRRGQPQHFGDGTRLSIL.

The chain employs TRBV5-1 and TRBJ2-2, with 7 bases that match TRBD2. CDR3 length equals 15 residues. Trimming cost V 4 bases and J 5 bases; bases outside gene matches: 8. The germline V gene encodes CDR1 SGHRS and CDR2 YFSETQ. In nucleotides, the CDR3 is TGCGCCAGCAGCCCCAGCGGGATCAGTACCGGGGAGCTGTTTTTT. This gives the protein CASSPSGISTGELFF. The whole variable domain, filled in from reference TRBV5-1 and TRBJ2-2, reads KAGVTQTPRYLIKTRGQQVTLSCSPISGHRSVSWYQQTPGQGLQFLFEYFSETQRNKGNFPGRFSGRQFSNSRSEMNVSTLELGDSALYLCASSPSGISTGELFFGEGSRLTVL.

The chain combines TRBV11-2 with TRBJ2-1; the match to TRBD2 covers 7 bases. This CDR3 contains 15 residues. After removal of 4 bases from V and 4 bases from J, the junction contained 7 bases not matched to a gene. Germline CDR1 is SGHAT and CDR2 is FQNNGV. CDR3 loop: CASSSRTSKYNEQFF. DNA of the CDR3: TGTGCCAGCAGCTCCCGGACTAGTAAGTACAATGAGCAGTTCTTC.

This clonotype was detected a few times. This chain uses TRBV20-1 with TRBJ2-1; 8 bases match TRBD2. Germline V CDR1 and CDR2: DFQATT, SNEGSKA (reference sequence). CDR3 size: 17 residues. V shed 0 bases, J shed 6 bases, and the junction held 13 bases outside the gene matches. CDR3 nucleotide sequence: TGCAGTGCTAGAGATGTCGGGGCGGGGGGACCGTTCAATGAGCAGTTCTTC. Its protein product is CSARDVGAGGPFNEQFF.

The V and J genes are TRBV7-6 and TRBJ2-7; perhaps D is TRBD1 or TRBD2 (5 bases each). The V end lost 5 bases, the J end lost 6 bases, and 17 bases lay between the germline ends. This CDR3 contains 14 residues. CDR1 is SGHVS, CDR2 FNYEAQ, per germline. The CDR3 DNA sequence: TGTGCCAGCAGCCCGACGGGGCCTTTGGCCGAGCAGTACTTC. Translation: CASSPTGPLAEQYF. Combining the CDR3 with reference TRBV7-6 and TRBJ2-7 gives the whole variable domain GAGVSQSPRYKVTKRGQDVALRCDPISGHVSLYWYRQALGQGPEFLTYFNYEAQQDKSGLPNDRFSAERPEGSISTLTIQRTEQRDSAMYRCASSPTGPLAEQYFGPGTRLTVT.

V and J are TRBV21-1 and TRBJ2-7; the table's TRBD1 call for D was not verified on the DNA. TRBV21-1 is given as a pseudogene. CDR3 length: 17 residues. The CDR3 reads CASSKDEPTGRSYEQYF. The CDR3 nucleotides are TGTGCCAGCAGCAAAGATGAACCGACAGGGAGGTCCTACGAGCAGTACTTC.